This TCR beta chain was documented in a study of blood T cell repertoires in COVID-19. The CDR3 contains 14 residues. V shed 8 bases and J shed 10 bases, with 18 bases lying between them. Looked up from germline, CDR1 is MGHDK and CDR2 is SYGVNS. Authors' data handling: Estimation of nucleated cell counts relied on the amplification of reference gene primers. TCRdb keeps only in-frame clones here, not all; method: immunoSEQ multiplex PCR. That table gives V, J and clone size, and the DNA gave D and trimming. Among around 190,000 clones listed, about 78% were seen once. This TCR came from a woman between 50 and 59 years old with active or convalescent COVID-19. The sequencing sample was made of peripheral blood. The chain carries TRBV25-1 and TRBJ1-6; tentative D call: TRBD1 (5 bases). CDR3 in amino acids: CASGLWGGNSPLHF. DNA of the CDR3: TGTGCCAGCGGCCTCTGGGGGGGGAACTCACCCCTCCACTTT.